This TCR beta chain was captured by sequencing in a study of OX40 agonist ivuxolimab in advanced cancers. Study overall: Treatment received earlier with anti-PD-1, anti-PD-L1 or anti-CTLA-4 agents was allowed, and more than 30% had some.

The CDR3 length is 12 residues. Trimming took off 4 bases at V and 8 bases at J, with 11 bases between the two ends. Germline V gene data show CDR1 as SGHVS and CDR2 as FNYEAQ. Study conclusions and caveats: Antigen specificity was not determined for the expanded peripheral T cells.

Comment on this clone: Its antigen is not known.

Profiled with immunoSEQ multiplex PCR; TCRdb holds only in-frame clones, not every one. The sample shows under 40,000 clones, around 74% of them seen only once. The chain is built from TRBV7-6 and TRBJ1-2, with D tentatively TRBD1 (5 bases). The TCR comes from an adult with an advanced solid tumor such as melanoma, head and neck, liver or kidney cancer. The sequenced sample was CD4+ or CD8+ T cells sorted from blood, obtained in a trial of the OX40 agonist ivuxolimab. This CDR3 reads CASSSYQGGYTF. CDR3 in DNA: TGTGCCAGCAGCTCCTATCAGGGCGGCTACACCTTC.